The clone carrying this TCR beta chain has a handful of counts. The antigen remains undetermined. The data are from a study of siplizumab effects on memory and regulatory T cells. CDR1 and CDR2 from the germline V gene are MNHNS and SASEGT. The CDR3 is made up of 15 amino acids. Trimming stripped 5 bases from V and 0 bases from J, with 8 bases between. Assay: immunoSEQ multiplex PCR; the TCRdb copy retains only in-frame clones and omits some. The sample contains 9,500 to 10,000 clones, around 40% of which appear only once. An approximately six-day coculture at 37°C was performed with the mixed lymphocyte reaction cells.

The chain links TRBV6-1 to TRBJ2-6; possible D gene TRBD1, 6 bases. The origin of this receptor is a human donor in good health; the cells came from an allogeneic mixed lymphocyte reaction. Sample: CFSE-low (dividing) CD4+ T cells sorted from an allogeneic mixed lymphocyte reaction. Here the CDR3 reads CASSLQGSGANVLTF. The CDR3, as DNA: TGTGCCAGCAGTTTACAGGGCTCTGGGGCCAACGTCCTGACTTTC.